This T cell receptor (beta chain) was identified in a study of T-cell memory formation after mild COVID-19. Using its own MiXCR run on the 5' RACE reads, TCRdb lists one record per CDR3 protein. Of some 310,000 distinct CDR3 sequences in the sample, around a fifth are singletons; the top ten hold around 23%. The study, taken as a whole, reports: CD4+ bias marked clones expanding day 15 to 37, unlike balanced contracting clones.

CDR1 MNHEY and CDR2 SVGEGT come from the germline V gene. V lost 6 bases to trimming and J lost 12 bases, with 24 bases between them. This CDR3 has 15 amino acids. A word on this clonotype: Its antigen is unknown.

The chain combines TRBV6-2 or TRBV6-3 with TRBJ2-1; TRBD2 is a possible D gene (5 bases). Sequences were obtained from PBMCs or a T cell subset sorted from them (not recorded which). The sequence was collected from a man between 18 and 35 years old who had mild COVID-19 (a few samples of this study predate the infection). Cell type and time point are not known. The CDR3 loop is CASSYGLRSAEGQFF. The CDR3 coding sequence is TGTGCCAGCAGCTACGGGCTAAGGAGCGCCGAGGGGCAGTTCTTC.